Listed below are T cell receptor beta chains from one sample, sequenced in a study of T cells in Graves' hyperthyroidism and ophthalmopathy. TCRdb re-called the multiplex PCR reads through MiXCR, storing one row per CDR3 protein. The table has approximately 710,000 distinct CDR3 sequences, around 16% seen once. Sequencing was done on a sample of blood. These receptors all stem from a man aged 45-65 years with Graves' hyperthyroidism. Each CDR3 is given with its conserved first and last residue. A D gene is named only where the DNA matches it firmly. For some rows the clone size is stated as once, few or many, or as a class when expanded; others skip it.

length	V	D	J	size	DNA	CDR3
15	TRBV28	TRBD2	TRBJ2-3	many	TGTGCCAGCAGTTTCCGCGGGAGCCCCACAGATACGCAGTATTTT	CASSFRGSPTDTQYF
17	TRBV28	NA	TRBJ2-7	many	TGTGCCAGCAGTTCCTCCCAGCGGCGGAGTAAGATTGACGAGCAGTACTTC	CASSSSQRRSKIDEQYF
17	TRBV28	TRBD2	TRBJ2-7	many	TGTGCCAGCAGTTTATTACTAGCGGGAGGCGGTACCTACGAGCAGTACTTC	CASSLLLAGGGTYEQYF
15	TRBV5-5	NA	TRBJ1-6	few	TGTGCCAGCAGCTTTGGTCAGGGACTGAATTCACCCCTCCACTTT	CASSFGQGLNSPLHF
16	TRBV10-3	TRBD2	TRBJ2-1	NA	TGTGCCATCAGTTTAGGGGGGCTAGCGGGAAGCAATGAGCAGTTCTTC	CAISLGGLAGSNEQFF
13	TRBV7-2	NA	TRBJ2-7	NA	TGTGCCGGCAGCTTAGGGAGCTCCTACGAGCAGTACTTC	CAGSLGSSYEQYF
15	TRBV28	NA	TRBJ2-1	many	TGTGCCAGCAGCCGCATCCTGGATAAGAACAATGAGCAGTTCTTC	CASSRILDKNNEQFF
16	TRBV7-2	NA	TRBJ1-1	NA	TGTGCCAGCAGCTTAGCCCCGGGGGAAAGGCGCACTGAAGCTTTCTTT	CASSLAPGERRTEAFF
13	TRBV29-1	TRBD2	TRBJ2-5	NA	TGCAGCGTTGACACTAGCGCACAAGAGACCCAGTACTTC	CSVDTSAQETQYF
21	TRBV12-5	TRBD1	TRBJ2-2	many	TGTGCTAGTGGTTTGTGGTCTCCGGGACAGGGGGTTCACGCGAACACCGGGGAGCTGTTTTTT	CASGLWSPGQGVHANTGELFF
12	TRBV7-3	TRBD1	TRBJ2-1	many	TGTGCCAGCAGCCGACAGGGCAATGAGCAGTTCTTC	CASSRQGNEQFF
14	TRBV3-1	NA	TRBJ2-7	many	TGTGCCAGCGCACCAGGAGGGATCAACTACGAGCAGTACTTC	CASAPGGINYEQYF
16	TRBV11-2	NA	TRBJ2-7	many	TGTGCCAGCAGCTTAGAAGGGACAACCATGTACTACGAGCAGTACTTC	CASSLEGTTMYYEQYF
18	TRBV28	NA	TRBJ1-4	many	TGTGCCAGCACCCCTCTTGTCCCCATGGCCAGGTTTAATGAAAAACTGTTTTTT	CASTPLVPMARFNEKLFF
12	TRBV5-6	NA	TRBJ2-1	few	TGTGCCAGCAGCTTATCAGTCTGGGAGCAGTTCTTC	CASSLSVWEQFF
14	TRBV18	NA	TRBJ1-4	many	TGTGCCAGCTCACCCCCGGGACCTTTCGAAAAACTGTTTTTT	CASSPPGPFEKLFF
16	TRBV3-1	TRBD1	TRBJ2-1	NA	TGTGCCAGCAGCCAAGATTGGGACAGTACAATCAATGAGCAGTTCTTC	CASSQDWDSTINEQFF
11	TRBV29-1	NA	TRBJ1-1	few	TGCAGCGTTTTGGACAGAGCTGAAGCTTTCTTT	CSVLDRAEAFF
16	TRBV6-2/TRBV6-3	TRBD2	TRBJ2-3	NA	TGTGCCAGCAGGGACTATCCGGGACTAGCGTTGGATACGCAGTATTTT	CASRDYPGLALDTQYF
13	TRBV9	NA	TRBJ2-2	few	TGTGCCAGCACTCAGGGAAACACCGGGGAGCTGTTTTTT	CASTQGNTGELFF
17	TRBV7-8	TRBD2	TRBJ2-1	few	TGTGCCAGCAGCTTAGGCTCGGCTAGCGGGTTCTACAATGAGCAGTTCTTC	CASSLGSASGFYNEQFF
12	TRBV12-3/TRBV12-4	NA	TRBJ2-7	many	TGTGCCAGCAGCCCTGGATATTACGAGCAGTACTTC	CASSPGYYEQYF
14	TRBV12-3/TRBV12-4	TRBD2	TRBJ2-3	many	TGTGCCACCTCACGGGGGGTTAATGCAGATACGCAGTATTTT	CATSRGVNADTQYF
13	TRBV5-1	TRBD1	TRBJ1-6	few	TGCGCCACCCGAGGGACAGACTATTCACCCCTCCACTTT	CATRGTDYSPLHF
15	TRBV29-1	NA	TRBJ2-3	many	TGCAGCGCTGGTGGACGGGACGGCCCCGGAGATACGCAGTATTTT	CSAGGRDGPGDTQYF
13	TRBV28	TRBD1	TRBJ1-2	NA	TGTGCCAGCAAACAGGGGGCCAGGGGTGGCTACACCTTC	CASKQGARGGYTF
16	TRBV2	NA	TRBJ2-5	many	TGTGCCAGCAGTGTTACAATGGACCCCTTCCAAGAGACCCAGTACTTC	CASSVTMDPFQETQYF
15	TRBV7-2	NA	TRBJ1-6	many	TGTGCCAGCAGCTTCCAGGGTCCATATAATTCACCCCTCCACTTT	CASSFQGPYNSPLHF
17	TRBV7-8	NA	TRBJ2-7	few	TGTACCAGCAGCTCACAACGCGACGGGCCGGGGGCCTACGAGCAGTACTTC	CTSSSQRDGPGAYEQYF
13	TRBV20-1	TRBD1	TRBJ2-7	many	TGCAGTGCTAAGGGACAGGGTCTCAACGAGCAGTACTTC	CSAKGQGLNEQYF
15	TRBV28	NA	TRBJ2-1	many	TGTGCCAGCATAGGAGCAGGGAGAAACTACAATGAGCAGTTCTTC	CASIGAGRNYNEQFF
16	TRBV6-5	NA	TRBJ2-3	NA	TGTGCCAGCAGTTGGACAGTAAGCACCTACGGAGATACGCAGTATTTT	CASSWTVSTYGDTQYF
12	TRBV2	TRBD1	TRBJ1-2	many	TGTGCCAGCGGGGGACAGGTTGGTGGCTACACCTTC	CASGGQVGGYTF
16	TRBV5-1	NA	TRBJ2-6	NA	TGCGCCAGCAGCCCACGGGTAGATTTTGGGGCCAACGTCCTGACTTTC	CASSPRVDFGANVLTF
13	TRBV7-2	NA	TRBJ2-5	many	TGTGCCAGCAGCTCCCGGGGGAGGGAGACCCAGTACTTC	CASSSRGRETQYF
15	TRBV9	TRBD1	TRBJ2-7	NA	TGTGCCAGCAGCGAGAGGGGGCAGGTTTTCAGCGAGCAGTACTTC	CASSERGQVFSEQYF
16	TRBV12-3/TRBV12-4	NA	TRBJ2-3	NA	TGTGCCATCCTGGGGCCGGGGGCCCATAGCACAGATACGCAGTATTTT	CAILGPGAHSTDTQYF
13	TRBV12-3/TRBV12-4	NA	TRBJ2-7	many	TGTGCCAGCAGTCTAAACAGAGGATCCGAGCAGTACTTC	CASSLNRGSEQYF
15	TRBV3-1	NA	TRBJ2-3	few	TGTGCCAGCAGCCAAGTAGCGTACAACACAGATACGCAGTATTTT	CASSQVAYNTDTQYF
16	TRBV28	NA	TRBJ1-5	few	TGTGCCAGCAGTCTCCAAGGAGCCGGGGGCAATCAGCCCCAGCATTTT	CASSLQGAGGNQPQHF
15	TRBV3-1	NA	TRBJ2-3	few	TGTGCCAGCAGCCCCCAGGGGAGAAGGTCAGATACGCAGTATTTT	CASSPQGRRSDTQYF
18	TRBV6-1	TRBD2	TRBJ2-1	NA	TGTGCCAGCAGTGAACGACGACCCGGGACTAGCGCCTACAATGAGCAGTTCTTC	CASSERRPGTSAYNEQFF
17	TRBV3-1	TRBD2	TRBJ2-2	many	TGTGCCAGCAGCCCATCCGGGGAGGGGAGGTACACCGGGGAGCTGTTTTTT	CASSPSGEGRYTGELFF
13	TRBV28	NA	TRBJ1-2	NA	TGTGCCATCAGGACCATTCGGGGCTATGGCTACACCTTC	CAIRTIRGYGYTF
14	TRBV2	NA	TRBJ2-7	many	TGTGCCAGCAGCAGGGGTGCCCTCTCCTACGAGCAGTACTTC	CASSRGALSYEQYF
15	TRBV6-2/TRBV6-3	NA	TRBJ2-1	NA	TGTGCCAACAGAATGACAGAGGGGACCTACAATGAGCAGTTCTTC	CANRMTEGTYNEQFF
16	TRBV6-2/TRBV6-3	TRBD1	TRBJ2-1	NA	TGTGCCAGCAGTTTAACACCGGGACAGGGAAACAATGAGCAGTTCTTC	CASSLTPGQGNNEQFF
16	TRBV7-2	TRBD2	TRBJ2-1	many	TGTGCCAGCAGCCCCAGGACTAGCGGGTTCCTCGATGAGCAGTTCTTC	CASSPRTSGFLDEQFF
16	TRBV19	TRBD2	TRBJ2-3	NA	TGTGCCACCGCCCCCTCAGCGGGAGGGTGGAGAGATACGCAGTATTTT	CATAPSAGGWRDTQYF
16	TRBV4-1	TRBD2	TRBJ2-7	few	TGCGCCAGCAGCCGAGGCCGACTAGCGGGGGACTACGAGCAGTACTTC	CASSRGRLAGDYEQYF
14	TRBV7-6	NA	TRBJ1-1	NA	TGTGCCAGCAGCTTGGGAATAGTGAACACTGAAGCTTTCTTT	CASSLGIVNTEAFF
17	TRBV6-8	NA	TRBJ2-7	NA	TGTGCCAGCAGTTACCCCGGGGCCGATCTCCCTTCCTACGAGCAGTACTTC	CASSYPGADLPSYEQYF
15	TRBV4-1	NA	TRBJ2-7	few	TGCGCCAGCAGCCAAGAACTCAGGGATAACGACGAGCAGTACTTC	CASSQELRDNDEQYF
14	TRBV19	NA	TRBJ1-6	NA	TGTGCCAGTAGCGTCACGCCTTTCGATTCACCCCTCCACTTT	CASSVTPFDSPLHF
14	TRBV28	TRBD2	TRBJ2-5	NA	TGTGCCAGCAGTTCGGGGGGGTGGCAAGAGACCCAGTACTTC	CASSSGGWQETQYF
18	TRBV19	TRBD1	TRBJ1-2	once	TGTGCCAGTTTGGGGGCGCTGAATTACAGGGGGCGAACGCCGGGCTACACCTTC	CASLGALNYRGRTPGYTF
13	TRBV12-3/TRBV12-4	NA	TRBJ1-1	NA	TGTGCCAGCACCCCGAACCAGGGAGTTGAAGCTTTCTTT	CASTPNQGVEAFF